Below, 4 T cell receptor beta chains from the same sample are listed, as sequenced in a study of graft-versus-host responses after intestinal transplantation. Profiled with immunoSEQ multiplex PCR; TCRdb holds only in-frame clones, not every one. The profile shows over 120,000 clones, approximately 91% of them singletons. No antigens are known for them. Sequencing used unstimulated CD4+ T cells sorted from spleen or lymph node cells, obtained before intestinal transplant. All receptors come from a human donor who received an intestinal transplant.

This clone was picked up one time. This sequence joins TRBV18 and TRBJ2-5; TRBD1 might be the D (6 bases). Germline-derived CDR1 and CDR2 are KGHSH and LQKENI. The ends were cut back, 3 bases at V and 2 bases at J, with 10 bases in the middle. CDR3 length: 14 residues. The DNA for the CDR3 is TGTGCCAGCTCACCGAGACAGGTGCAAGAGACCCAGTACTTC. This translates into CASSPRQVQETQYF.

J is TRBJ1-4 and V is TRBV27; D call uncertain. Per germline, CDR1 MNHEY and CDR2 SMNVEV (reference sequence). V was shortened by 5 bases and J by 0 bases, with 10 bases between the two germline ends. The CDR3 covers 15 residues. The CDR3 protein is CASSVRATTNEKLFF. The DNA of the CDR3 is TGTGCCAGCAGTGTCAGAGCTACAACTAATGAAAAACTGTTTTTT.

V is TRBV30 and J is TRBJ2-1; D gene unclear. The CDR3 is 11 residues long. Trimming took off 3 bases at V and 5 bases at J, with 5 bases between the two ends. Germline CDR1 GTSNPN, CDR2 SVGIG (reference sequence). DNA for the CDR3: TGTGCCTGGAGACGAAACAATGAGCAGTTCTTC. Amino acid sequence: CAWRRNNEQFF.

The chain uses TRBV5-1 and TRBJ1-2; 8 bases match TRBD1. Trimming cost V 4 bases and J 7 bases; bases outside gene matches: 6. Germline CDR1 SGHRS, CDR2 YFSETQ. CDR3 size: 13 residues. The CDR3 spells CASSATGAGGYTF. In DNA form, the CDR3 reads TGCGCCAGCAGCGCGACAGGGGCTGGTGGCTACACCTTC.